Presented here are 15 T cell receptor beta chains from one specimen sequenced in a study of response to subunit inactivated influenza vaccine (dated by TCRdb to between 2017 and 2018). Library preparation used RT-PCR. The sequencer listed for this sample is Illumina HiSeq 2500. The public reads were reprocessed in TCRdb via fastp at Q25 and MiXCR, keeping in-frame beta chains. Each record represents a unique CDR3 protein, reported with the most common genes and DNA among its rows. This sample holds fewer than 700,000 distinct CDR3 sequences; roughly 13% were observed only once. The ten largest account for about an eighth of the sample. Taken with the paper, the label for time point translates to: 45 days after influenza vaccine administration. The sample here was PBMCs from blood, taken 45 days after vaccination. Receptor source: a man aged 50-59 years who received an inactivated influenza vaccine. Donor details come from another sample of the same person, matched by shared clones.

The chain's CDR3 is CASSLSGVIQPQHF. CDR3 coding DNA: TGTGCCAGCAGTTTATCAGGGGTGATTCAGCCCCAGCATTTT. The V call is TRBV28, the J call TRBJ1-5; D possibly corresponds to TRBD1 (6 bases). CDR3 size: 14 residues. Trimming removed 1 base from V and 6 bases from J, with 10 bases in between. Germline CDR1 MDHEN, CDR2 SYDVKM. The full variable domain, with the rest looked up from reference TRBV28 and TRBJ1-5, is DVKVTQSSRYLVKRTGEKVFLECVQDMDHENMFWYRQDPGLGLRLIYFSYDVKMKEKGDIPEGYSVSREKKERFSLILESASTNQTSMYLCASSLSGVIQPQHFGDGTRLSIL.

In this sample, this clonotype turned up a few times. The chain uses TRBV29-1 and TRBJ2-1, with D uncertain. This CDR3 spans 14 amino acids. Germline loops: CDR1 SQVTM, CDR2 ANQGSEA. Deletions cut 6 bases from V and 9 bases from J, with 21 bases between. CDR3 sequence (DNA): TGCAGCGTCGGTCTACTGAAATCAGAGACTGAGCAGTTCTTC. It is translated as CSVGLLKSETEQFF.

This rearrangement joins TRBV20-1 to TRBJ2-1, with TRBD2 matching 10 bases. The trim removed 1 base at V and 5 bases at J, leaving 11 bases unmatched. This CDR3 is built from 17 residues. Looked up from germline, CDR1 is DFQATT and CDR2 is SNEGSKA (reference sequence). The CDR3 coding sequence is TGCAGTGCTAGAGTTTTTTCTGGGACTAGCGCAAACAATGAGCAGTTCTTC. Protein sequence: CSARVFSGTSANNEQFF.

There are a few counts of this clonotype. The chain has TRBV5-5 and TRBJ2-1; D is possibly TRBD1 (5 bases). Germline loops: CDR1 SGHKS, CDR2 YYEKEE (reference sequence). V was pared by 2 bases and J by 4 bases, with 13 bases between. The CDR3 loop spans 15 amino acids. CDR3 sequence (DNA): TGTGCCAGCAGCTTTAGGGCAGGGATTTACAATGAGCAGTTCTTC. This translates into CASSFRAGIYNEQFF.

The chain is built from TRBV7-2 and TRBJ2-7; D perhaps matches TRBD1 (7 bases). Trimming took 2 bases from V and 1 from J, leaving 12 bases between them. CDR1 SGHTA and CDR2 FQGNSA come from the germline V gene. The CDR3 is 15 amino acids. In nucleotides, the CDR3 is TGTGCCAGCAGCTTAAGGGGGGACAGTTCCTACGAGCAGTACTTC. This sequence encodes CASSLRGDSSYEQYF.

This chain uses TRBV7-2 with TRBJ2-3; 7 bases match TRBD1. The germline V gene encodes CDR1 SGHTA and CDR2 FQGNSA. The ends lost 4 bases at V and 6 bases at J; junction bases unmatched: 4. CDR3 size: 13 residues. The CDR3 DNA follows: TGTGCCAGCAGCTCAACCAGGGGGGATACGCAGTATTTT. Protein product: CASSSTRGDTQYF.

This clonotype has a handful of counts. The CDR3 region is CASSLDGGGYGYTF. The CDR3 DNA follows: TGCGCCAGCAGCTTGGATGGGGGCGGCTATGGCTACACCTTC. This chain uses TRBV5-1 with TRBJ1-2; TRBD1 might be the D (6 bases). V lost 0 bases to trimming and J lost 4 bases, with 10 bases between them. The CDR3 is 14 amino acids. Looked up from germline, CDR1 is SGHRS and CDR2 is YFSETQ.

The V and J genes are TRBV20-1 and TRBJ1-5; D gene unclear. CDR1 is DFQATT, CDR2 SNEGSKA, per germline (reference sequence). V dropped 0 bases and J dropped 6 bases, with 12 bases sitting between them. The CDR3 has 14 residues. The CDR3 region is CSARDPRQTQPQHF. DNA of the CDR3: TGCAGTGCTAGAGATCCCCGGCAGACTCAGCCCCAGCATTTT.

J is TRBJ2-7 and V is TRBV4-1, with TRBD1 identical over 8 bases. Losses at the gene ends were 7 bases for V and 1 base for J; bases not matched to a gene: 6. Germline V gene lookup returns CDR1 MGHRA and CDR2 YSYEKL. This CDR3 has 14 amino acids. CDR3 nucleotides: TGCGCCAGCAAATGGACAGGGACGTCCTACGAGCAGTACTTC. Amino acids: CASKWTGTSYEQYF.

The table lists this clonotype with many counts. The CDR3 DNA sequence: TGTGCCAGCAGTTTAGGACTAGCGGGAGCCCGCGATGAGCAGTTCTTC. Amino acids: CASSLGLAGARDEQFF. The chain recombines TRBV12-3 or TRBV12-4 with TRBJ2-1; TRBD2 matches 12 bases. The J segment lost 8 bases and the V segment lost 1 base, leaving 6 bases of the junction unmatched. The CDR3 is 16 residues long.

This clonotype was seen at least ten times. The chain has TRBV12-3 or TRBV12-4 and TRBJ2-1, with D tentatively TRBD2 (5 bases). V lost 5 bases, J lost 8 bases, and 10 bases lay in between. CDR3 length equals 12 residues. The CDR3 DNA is TGTGCCAGCAGTAGTAGCGAGCATGAGCAGTTCTTC. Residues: CASSSSEHEQFF.

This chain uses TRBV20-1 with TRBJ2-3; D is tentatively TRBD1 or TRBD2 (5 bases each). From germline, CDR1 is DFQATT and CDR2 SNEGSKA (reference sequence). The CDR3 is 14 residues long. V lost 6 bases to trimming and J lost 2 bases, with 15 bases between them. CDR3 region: CSAGTGTATDTQYF. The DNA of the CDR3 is TGCAGTGCGGGCACCGGGACGGCCACAGATACGCAGTATTTT.

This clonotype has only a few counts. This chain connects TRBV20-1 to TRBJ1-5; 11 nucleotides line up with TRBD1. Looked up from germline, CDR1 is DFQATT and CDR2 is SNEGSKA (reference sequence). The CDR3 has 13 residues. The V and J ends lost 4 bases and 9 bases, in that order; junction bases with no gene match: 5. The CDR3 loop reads CSAKGQGDRPQHF. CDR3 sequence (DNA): TGCAGTGCTAAGGGACAGGGGGACCGGCCCCAGCATTTT.

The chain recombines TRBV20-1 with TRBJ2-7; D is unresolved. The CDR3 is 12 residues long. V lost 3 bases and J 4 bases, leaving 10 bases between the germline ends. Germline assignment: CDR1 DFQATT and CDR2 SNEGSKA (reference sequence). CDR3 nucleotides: TGCAGTGCTAGTGCCCCCTCGTACGAGCAGTACTTC. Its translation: CSASAPSYEQYF.

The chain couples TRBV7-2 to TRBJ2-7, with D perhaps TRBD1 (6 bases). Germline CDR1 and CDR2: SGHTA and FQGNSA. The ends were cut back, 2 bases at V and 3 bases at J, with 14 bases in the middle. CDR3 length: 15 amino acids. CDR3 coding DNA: TGTGCCAGCAGCTTATTACCATTAGGGGGCTACGAGCAGTACTTC. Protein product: CASSLLPLGGYEQYF.